This paragraph covers one TCR beta chain sequence. This specimen comes from a study of blood T cell repertoires in COVID-19. Original analysis: Scientists estimated how many nucleated cells there were by amplifying reference gene primers. Sequencing was performed with immunoSEQ multiplex PCR; in TCRdb, only in-frame clones are kept and a portion is missing. The D gene and trimming were derived from the DNA, and the V and J assignments and clone size from that table. Of about 170,000 clones in the sample, around four fifths were seen once. V shed 0 bases, J shed 0 bases, and the junction held 8 bases outside the gene matches. The CDR3 is 17 amino acids. Germline V gene lookup returns CDR1 LGHNA and CDR2 YNFKEQ.

The sequencing sample was made of peripheral blood. The chain employs TRBV4-2 and TRBJ2-7; TRBD1 matches at 7 bases. This TCR was sampled from a woman aged 70-85 years who had recovered from COVID-19. CDR3 nucleotides: TGTGCCAGCAGCCAAGAGGGGGACAGCGAAAGCTCCTACGAGCAGTACTTC. As protein: CASSQEGDSESSYEQYF.